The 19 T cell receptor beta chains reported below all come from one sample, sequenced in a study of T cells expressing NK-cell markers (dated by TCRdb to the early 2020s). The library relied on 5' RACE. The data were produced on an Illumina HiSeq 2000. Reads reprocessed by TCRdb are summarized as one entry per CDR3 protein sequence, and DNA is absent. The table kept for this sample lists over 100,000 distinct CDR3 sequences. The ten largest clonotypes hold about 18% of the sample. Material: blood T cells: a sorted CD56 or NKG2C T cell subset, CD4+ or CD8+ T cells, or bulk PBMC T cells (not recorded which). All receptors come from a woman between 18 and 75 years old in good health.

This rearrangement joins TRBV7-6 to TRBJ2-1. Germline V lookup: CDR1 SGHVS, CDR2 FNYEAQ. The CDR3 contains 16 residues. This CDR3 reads CASSLVAEIPYNEQFF.

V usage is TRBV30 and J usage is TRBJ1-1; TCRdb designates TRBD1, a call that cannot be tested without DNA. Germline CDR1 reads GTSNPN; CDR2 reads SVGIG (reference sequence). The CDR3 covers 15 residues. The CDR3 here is CAWTLQGAGFTEAFF. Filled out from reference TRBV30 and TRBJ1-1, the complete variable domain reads SQTIHQWPATLVQPVGSPLSLECTVEGTSNPNLYWYRQAAGRGLQLLFYSVGIGQISSEVPQNLSASRPQDRQFILSSKKLLLSDSGFYLCAWTLQGAGFTEAFFGQGTRLTVV.

The CDR3 sequence is CASSQNLGGGHNEQFF. J is TRBJ2-1 and V is TRBV7-3; no DNA is available, so the TRBD2 call from TCRdb remains unchecked. Germline V gives CDR1 SGHTA, CDR2 FQGTGA. This CDR3 has 16 amino acids.

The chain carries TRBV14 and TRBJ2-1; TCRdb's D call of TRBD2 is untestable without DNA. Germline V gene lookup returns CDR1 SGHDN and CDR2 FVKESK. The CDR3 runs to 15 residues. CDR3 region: CASSQAPSRPGEQFF.

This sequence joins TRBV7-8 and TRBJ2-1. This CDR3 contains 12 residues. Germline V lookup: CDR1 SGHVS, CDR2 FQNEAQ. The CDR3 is CASSLVVNEQFF.

This chain's CDR3 is CASSRGLAGAMSYEQYF. The chain recombines TRBV7-8 with TRBJ2-7; TCRdb's D call, TRBD2, is unchecked because there is no DNA. The CDR3 extends over 17 amino acids. Looked up from germline, CDR1 is SGHVS and CDR2 is FQNEAQ. Full variable domain (outside the CDR3, taken from reference TRBV7-8 and TRBJ2-7): GAGVSQSPRYKVAKRGQDVALRCDPISGHVSLFWYQQALGQGPEFLTYFQNEAQLDKSGLPSDRFFAERPEGSVSTLKIQRTQQEDSAVYLCASSRGLAGAMSYEQYFGPGTRLTVT.

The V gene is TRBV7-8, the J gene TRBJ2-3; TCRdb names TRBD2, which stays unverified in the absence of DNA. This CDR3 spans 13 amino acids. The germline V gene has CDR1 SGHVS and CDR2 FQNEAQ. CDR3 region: CASSPSGLDTQYF. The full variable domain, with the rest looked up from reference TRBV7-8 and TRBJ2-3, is GAGVSQSPRYKVAKRGQDVALRCDPISGHVSLFWYQQALGQGPEFLTYFQNEAQLDKSGLPSDRFFAERPEGSVSTLKIQRTQQEDSAVYLCASSPSGLDTQYFGPGTRLTVL.

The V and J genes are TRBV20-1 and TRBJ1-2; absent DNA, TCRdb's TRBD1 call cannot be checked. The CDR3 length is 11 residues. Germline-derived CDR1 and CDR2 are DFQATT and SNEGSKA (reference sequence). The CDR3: CSAFGGKSYTF.

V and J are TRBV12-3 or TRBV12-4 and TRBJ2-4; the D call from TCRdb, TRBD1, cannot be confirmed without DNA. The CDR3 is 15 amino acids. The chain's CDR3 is CASSSTGKGKNIQYF.

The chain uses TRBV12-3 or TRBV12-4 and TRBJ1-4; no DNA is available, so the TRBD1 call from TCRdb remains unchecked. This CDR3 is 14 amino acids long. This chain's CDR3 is CASNPGTGNEKLFF.

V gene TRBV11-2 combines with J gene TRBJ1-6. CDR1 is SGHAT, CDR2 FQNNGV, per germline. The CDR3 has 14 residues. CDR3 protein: CASSRKDLNSPLHF.

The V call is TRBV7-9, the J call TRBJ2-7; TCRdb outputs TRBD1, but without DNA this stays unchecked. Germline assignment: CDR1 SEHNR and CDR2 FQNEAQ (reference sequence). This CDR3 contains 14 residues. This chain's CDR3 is CARSLGGHTYEQYF.

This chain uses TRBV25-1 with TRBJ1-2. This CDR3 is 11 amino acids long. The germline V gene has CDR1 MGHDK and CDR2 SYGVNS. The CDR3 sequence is CASSDGYGYTF.

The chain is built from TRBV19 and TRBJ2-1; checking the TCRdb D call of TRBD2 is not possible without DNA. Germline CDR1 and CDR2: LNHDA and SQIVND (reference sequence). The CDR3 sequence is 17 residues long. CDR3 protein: CASSIDLLAGGNNEQFF.

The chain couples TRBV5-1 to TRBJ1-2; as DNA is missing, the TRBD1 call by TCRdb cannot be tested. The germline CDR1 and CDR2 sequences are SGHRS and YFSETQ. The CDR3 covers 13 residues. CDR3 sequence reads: CASSLVSGYGYTF.

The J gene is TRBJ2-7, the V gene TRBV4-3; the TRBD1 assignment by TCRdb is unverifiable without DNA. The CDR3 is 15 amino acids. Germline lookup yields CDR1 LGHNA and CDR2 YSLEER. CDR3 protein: CASSQAGTGTDEQYF.

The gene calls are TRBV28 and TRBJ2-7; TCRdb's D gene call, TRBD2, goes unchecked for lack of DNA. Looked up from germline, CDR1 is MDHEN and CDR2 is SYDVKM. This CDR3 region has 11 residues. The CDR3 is CASRDFYEQYF.

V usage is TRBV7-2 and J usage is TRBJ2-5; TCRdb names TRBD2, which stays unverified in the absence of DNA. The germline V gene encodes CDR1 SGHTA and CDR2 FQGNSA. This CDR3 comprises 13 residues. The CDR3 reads CASSLGLAETQYF.

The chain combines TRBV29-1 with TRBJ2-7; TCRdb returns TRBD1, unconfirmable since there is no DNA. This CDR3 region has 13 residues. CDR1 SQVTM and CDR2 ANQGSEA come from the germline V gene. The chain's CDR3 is CSVVSRGGYEQYF.